The 2 T cell receptor beta chains below were found in one sample sequenced in a study of T cell responses to AZD1222 COVID-19 vaccine. TCRdb's table, derived via immunoSEQ multiplex PCR, lists solely in-frame clones and lacks some. The sample yields under 200,000 clones, around 88% seen once. The source material was peripheral blood, sampled 28 days after the second AZD1222 dose. The receptors were sampled from an adult who received the AZD1222 COVID-19 vaccine.

The chain employs TRBV5-1 and TRBJ1-2; 8 nucleotides align to TRBD1. V gave up 0 bases and J gave up 8 bases; unmatched junction bases: 6. The CDR3 extends over 14 amino acids. From germline, CDR1 is SGHRS and CDR2 YFSETQ. The CDR3 here is CASSLVGQEKGYTF. The CDR3 DNA reads TGCGCCAGCAGCTTGGTGGGACAGGAAAAAGGCTACACCTTC.

This clone has just a few counts. CDR3 in DNA: TGTACATGTCGGGACAGGGTTTGGGGTGAGCAGTTCTTC. Translating gives CTCRDRVWGEQFF. This chain joins TRBV6-5 and TRBJ2-1, with 9 bases that match TRBD1. Germline CDR1 MNHEY, CDR2 SVGAGI. The CDR3 extends over 13 amino acids.